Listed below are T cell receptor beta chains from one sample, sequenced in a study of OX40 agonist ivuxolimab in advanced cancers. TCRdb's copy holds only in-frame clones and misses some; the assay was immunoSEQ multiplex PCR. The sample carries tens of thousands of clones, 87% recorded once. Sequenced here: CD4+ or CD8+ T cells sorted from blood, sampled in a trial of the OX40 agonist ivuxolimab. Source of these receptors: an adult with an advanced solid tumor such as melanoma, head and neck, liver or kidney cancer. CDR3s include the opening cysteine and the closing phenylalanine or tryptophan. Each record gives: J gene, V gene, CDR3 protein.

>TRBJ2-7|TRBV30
CAWSVRSAGYEQYF
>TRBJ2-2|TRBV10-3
CAITRGTGTGELFF
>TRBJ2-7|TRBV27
CASSAARDSYEQYF
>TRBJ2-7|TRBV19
CASRWGHGQGIYEQYF
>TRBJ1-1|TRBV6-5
CASSLQRGTEAFF
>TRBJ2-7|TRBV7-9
CASSPGTSGRSYEQYF
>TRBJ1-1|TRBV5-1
CASSLGGPHTEAFF
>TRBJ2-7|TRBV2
CASSEDRQVAYEQYF
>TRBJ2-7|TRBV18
CASSAASYEQYF
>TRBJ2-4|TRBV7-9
CASSPLWGSSGNIQYF
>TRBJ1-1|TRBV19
CASSIGWGNTEAFF
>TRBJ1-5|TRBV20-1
CSAGVPQHF
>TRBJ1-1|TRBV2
CASRTGGFSRVSAFF
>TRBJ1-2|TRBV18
CASSPRTEQSNYGYTF
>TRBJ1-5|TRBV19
CASRDRVNEGPQHF
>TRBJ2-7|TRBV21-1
CASSKERKGSSYEQYF
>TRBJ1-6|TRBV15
CATRRRRSPGYYSPLHF
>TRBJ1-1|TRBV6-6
CASSYPGQTNTEAFF
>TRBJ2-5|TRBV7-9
CASSSRQGRETQYF
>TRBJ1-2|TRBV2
CATGEGNYGYTF
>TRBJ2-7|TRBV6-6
CASSRTGLPYEQYF
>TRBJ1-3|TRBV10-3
CAISEFKSTGALRNTIYF
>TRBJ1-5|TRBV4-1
CASSPPDRHNQPQHF
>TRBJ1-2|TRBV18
CASSPGQGFDGYTF
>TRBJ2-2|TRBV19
CASSIKTENTGELFF
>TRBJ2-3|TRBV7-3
CASTMSGGGPDTQYF
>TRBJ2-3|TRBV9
CASSGGLATDTQYF
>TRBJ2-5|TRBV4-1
CASSQVGASGKETQYF
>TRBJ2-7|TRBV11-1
CASSLLSHEQYF
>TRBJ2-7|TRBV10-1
CASSPGTSGTVYEQYF
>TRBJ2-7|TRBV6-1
CASTRTIGLYEQYF
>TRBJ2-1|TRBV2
CASSGTGGASSYNEQFF
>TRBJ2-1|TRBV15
CATSRDPRHGEFF
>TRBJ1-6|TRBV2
CASSPREGSPLHF
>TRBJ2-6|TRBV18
CASSPGTGANVLTF
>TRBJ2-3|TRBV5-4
CASSPWASGDLDTQYF
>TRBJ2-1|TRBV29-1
CSAGGTGYNEQFF
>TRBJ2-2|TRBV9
CASSVDLSGELFF
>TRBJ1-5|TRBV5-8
CASSSRDYSNQPQHF
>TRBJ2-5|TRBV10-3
CAISASGKGYGETQYF
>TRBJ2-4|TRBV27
CASSPGQGYIQYF
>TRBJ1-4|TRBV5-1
CASSLTGMEIEKLFF
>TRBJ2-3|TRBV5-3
CARSSGTRVGTDTQYF
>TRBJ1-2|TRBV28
CASSLFALDRTYGYTF
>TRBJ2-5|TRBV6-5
CASSYNSGGVETQYF
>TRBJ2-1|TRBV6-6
CASSNQGAPGQFF
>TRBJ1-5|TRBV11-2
CASSRGQGLDQPQHF
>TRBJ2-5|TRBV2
CASRGTSGETQYF
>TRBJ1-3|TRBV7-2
CASSLDRVDTIYF
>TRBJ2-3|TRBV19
CAAKTLAGRGASTDTQYF
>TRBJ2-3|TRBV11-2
CASSLAAGDTQYF
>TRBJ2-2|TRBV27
CASSSPLRNTGELFF
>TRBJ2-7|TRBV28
CASTPLGTHSYEQYF
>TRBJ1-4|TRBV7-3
CASSEGINEKLFF
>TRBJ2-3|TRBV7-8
CASSYSRTDTQYF
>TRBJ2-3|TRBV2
CASKGSYTDTQYF
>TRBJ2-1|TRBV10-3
CAISGENRGGPNEQFF